A single sample is the source of the 24 T cell receptor beta chains below, sequenced in a study of shared clonotypes between healthy human individuals. Profiled with immunoSEQ multiplex PCR; TCRdb holds only in-frame clones, not every one. This table has about 520,000 clones, approximately 82% appearing once. The specimen sequenced was PBMCs. The receptors stem from a woman aged 40 to 50 in good health. Some clones in this sample may be carry-over from other donors' samples.

This rearrangement joins TRBV2 to TRBJ2-5; D uncertain. Germline values: CDR1 SNHLY, CDR2 FYNNEI. V gave up 6 bases and J gave up 2 bases, with 16 bases separating them. This CDR3 comprises 15 residues. CDR3 protein: CASRSVGSPQETQYF. The CDR3 bases are TGTGCCAGCAGATCGGTCGGTAGCCCTCAAGAGACCCAGTACTTC.

This chain uses TRBV4-3 with TRBJ2-1, with 14 bases fitting TRBD2. Germline CDR1 reads LGHNA; CDR2 reads YSLEER. The CDR3 covers 16 residues. Unmatched junction bases numbered 3, after V lost 0 bases and J lost 8 bases. CDR3 residues: CASSQDWTSGRHEQFF. The CDR3 nucleotides read TGCGCCAGCAGCCAAGACTGGACTAGCGGGAGGCATGAGCAGTTCTTC.

J is TRBJ2-6 and V is TRBV30, with D possibly TRBD2 on 6 matching bases. V dropped 8 bases and J dropped 1 base, with 9 bases sitting between them. Looked up from germline, CDR1 is GTSNPN and CDR2 is SVGIG (reference sequence). There are 13 residues in the CDR3. CDR3 in DNA: TGTGCCGGGGGGTCATCTGGGGCCAACGTCCTGACTTTC. Protein product: CAGGSSGANVLTF.

The chain employs TRBV5-4 and TRBJ2-5; D might be TRBD1 (6 bases). The germline CDR1 and CDR2 sequences are SGHNT and YYREEE (reference sequence). The CDR3 loop spans 14 amino acids. V lost 0 bases and J 3 bases, leaving 9 bases between the germline ends. The CDR3 sequence is CASSLDRAEETQYF. For the CDR3, the DNA is TGTGCCAGCAGCTTGGACAGGGCGGAAGAGACCCAGTACTTC.

This clone was counted a single time. The rearrangement joins TRBV19 to TRBJ1-1, with D perhaps TRBD1 (5 bases). The CDR3 consists of 13 residues. From germline, CDR1 is LNHDA and CDR2 SQIVND (reference sequence). V dropped 6 bases and J dropped 6 bases, with 14 bases sitting between them. The CDR3: CASRSGTFAEAFF. Here the CDR3 DNA reads TGTGCCAGTAGGTCAGGGACTTTTGCTGAAGCTTTCTTT.

Comment on this clone: Given a much more abundant clone one base away, this may be a read error. Other DNA variants within this sample encode the same CDR3. The rearrangement joins TRBV7-9 to TRBJ1-4; D is uncertain. CDR1 is SEHNR and CDR2 is FQNEAQ in the germline V gene (reference sequence). There are 16 residues in the CDR3. The CDR3 region has the DNA TGTGCCAGCAGCTTAACCGGTGGCGGAACTAATGAAAAGCTGTTTTTT. Its translation: CASSLTGGGTNEKLFF.

This clone was observed a few times. The chain employs TRBV7-6 and TRBJ2-7, with 7 nucleotides matching TRBD1. Per the germline V gene, CDR1 is SGHVS and CDR2 is FNYEAQ. Trimming cost V 3 bases and J 2 bases; bases outside gene matches: 7. The CDR3 runs to 15 residues. The DNA of the CDR3 is TGTGCCAGCAGCTTCGACAGGGCGCGAGCCTACGAGCAGTACTTC. It translates to CASSFDRARAYEQYF.

J is TRBJ1-5 and V is TRBV27, with D unclear. Germline loops: CDR1 MNHEY, CDR2 SMNVEV (reference sequence). Trimming removed 6 bases from V and 9 bases from J, with 12 bases in between. The length of the CDR3 is 12 residues. The CDR3 reads CASRTPAGPQHF. The CDR3 bases are TGTGCCAGCAGGACCCCTGCGGGGCCCCAGCATTTT.

The rearrangement uses TRBV5-1 and TRBJ2-4; D perhaps matches TRBD2 (5 bases). From germline, CDR1 is SGHRS and CDR2 YFSETQ. This CDR3 region has 13 residues. Between the trimmed V and J ends, which lost 0 bases and 9 bases, there was a span of 10 bases. CDR3 nucleotides: TGCGCCAGCAGCTTGGGATCCGAGGGCATTCAGTACTTC. It specifies CASSLGSEGIQYF.

The chain is built from TRBV7-2 and TRBJ2-5; D might be TRBD2 (6 bases). Deletions cut 5 bases from V and 5 bases from J, with 15 bases between. The CDR3 has 14 residues. Looked up from germline, CDR1 is SGHTA and CDR2 is FQGNSA. The DNA for the CDR3 is TGTGCCAGCAGCCGAAAGACGGGAGAGGAGACCCAGTACTTC. This sequence encodes CASSRKTGEETQYF.

This rearrangement joins TRBV6-1 to TRBJ1-1, with 10 positions matching TRBD1. The V gene's germline CDR1 is MNHNS and CDR2 SASEGT. V lost 6 bases, J lost 4 bases, and 5 bases stayed unmatched. The CDR3 extends over 14 amino acids. This chain's CDR3 is CASSRDRGVTEAFF. Written as DNA, the CDR3 is TGTGCCAGCAGCCGGGACAGGGGTGTCACTGAAGCTTTCTTT.

This clone was observed at least ten times. The chain employs TRBV2 and TRBJ2-2, with 7 bases that match TRBD1. The CDR3 runs to 13 residues. Germline CDR1 reads SNHLY; CDR2 reads FYNNEI. J gave up 1 base and V 11 bases, and 4 bases lay outside the gene matches. CDR3 amino acids: CAATGLNTGELFF. The CDR3 DNA reads as TGTGCCGCGACAGGGTTGAACACCGGGGAGCTGTTTTTT.

The chain joins TRBV4-1 to TRBJ1-2; a possible D gene is TRBD1 (6 bases). The germline gives CDR1 MGHRA, CDR2 YSYEKL. The CDR3 contains 15 residues. V shed 4 bases and J shed 7 bases, with 19 bases lying between them. As DNA, the CDR3 is TGCGCCAGCAGCCCGGAAGGGGGGTTGACCCCTGGCTACACCTTC. This gives the protein CASSPEGGLTPGYTF.

The chain joins TRBV5-4 to TRBJ1-1; D unclear. Germline assignment: CDR1 SGHNT and CDR2 YYREEE (reference sequence). This CDR3 has 14 residues. V dropped 0 bases and J dropped 5 bases, with 11 bases sitting between them. The chain's CDR3 is CASSLGGVETEAFF. CDR3 sequence (DNA): TGTGCCAGCAGCTTGGGGGGTGTGGAAACTGAAGCTTTCTTT.

The rearrangement links TRBV4-2 to TRBJ2-4, with 14 bases matching TRBD2. This CDR3 has 18 amino acids. The V gene end was trimmed by 6 bases and the J gene end by 7 bases; junction bases not matched to a gene: 14. Per the germline V gene, CDR1 is LGHNA and CDR2 is YNFKEQ. CDR3 sequence (DNA): TGTGCCAGCAGTCCTACCCGGACTAGCGGGAGGAGTCGGAACATTCAGTACTTC. The encoded protein is CASSPTRTSGRSRNIQYF.

This chain connects TRBV7-9 to TRBJ1-6, with no clear D. There are 12 residues in the CDR3. V lost 1 base, J lost 11 bases, and 6 bases lay in between. Germline V gene data show CDR1 as SEHNR and CDR2 as FQNEAQ (reference sequence). The DNA for the CDR3 is TGTGCCAGCAGCTTAGAATCAACACCCCTCCACTTT. It codes for CASSLESTPLHF.

The chain is built from TRBV5-1 and TRBJ2-1; TRBD1 might be the D (6 bases). Per germline, CDR1 SGHRS and CDR2 YFSETQ. The CDR3 runs to 16 residues. V dropped 0 bases and J dropped 3 bases, with 13 bases sitting between them. The DNA of the CDR3 is TGCGCCAGCAGCTTGGTAGGGGGAGCGGTCTACAATGAGCAGTTCTTC. Encoded protein: CASSLVGGAVYNEQFF.

The table lists this clone with a count of one. The DNA for the CDR3 is TGTGCCAGCAGCTTCCTTCCTCACGGGAGTTTCGACAATGAGCAGTTCTTC. The encoded protein is CASSFLPHGSFDNEQFF. The chain combines TRBV7-3 with TRBJ2-1, with D perhaps TRBD2 (6 bases). Germline V gene sequence: CDR1 SGHTA, CDR2 FQGTGA. Trimming shortened V by 3 bases and J by 5 bases, and 20 bases separated the two germline ends. The CDR3 runs to 17 residues.

The chain joins TRBV11-3 to TRBJ2-2; 7 bases agree with TRBD1. In germline, CDR1 is SGHNT, CDR2 YENEEA. This CDR3 comprises 15 residues. With V trimmed by 1 base and J by 2 bases, 1 base remained unmatched. The CDR3 region is CASSLGDRNTGELFF. The CDR3 DNA sequence: TGTGCCAGCAGCTTAGGGGACAGAAACACCGGGGAGCTGTTTTTT.

CDR3 in amino acids: CASNQGDTGELFF. Written as DNA, the CDR3 is TGCGCCAGCAACCAGGGAGACACCGGGGAGCTGTTTTTT. This sequence joins TRBV10-1 and TRBJ2-2; D may correspond to TRBD1 or TRBD2 (5 bases each). Per germline, CDR1 WNHNN and CDR2 SYGVQD (reference sequence). CDR3 length equals 13 residues. Trimming cost V 7 bases and J 3 bases, with 9 bases left between them.

The chain combines TRBV21-1 with TRBJ2-7; the D call of TRBD1 is as the table states it, not checked on the DNA. TRBV21-1 represents a pseudogene. The CDR3 is 17 amino acids. The CDR3 sequence: CASSKGTRDRGTYEQYF. The CDR3, as DNA: TGTGCCAGCAGCAAAGGGACCCGGGACAGGGGGACCTACGAGCAGTACTTC.

This chain uses TRBV5-1 with TRBJ2-5; 9 positions agree with TRBD2. This CDR3 is built from 15 residues. Germline V gene sequence: CDR1 SGHRS, CDR2 YFSETQ. The V and J ends lost 4 bases and 3 bases, in that order; junction bases with no gene match: 7. For the CDR3, the DNA is TGCGCCAGCAGCCCGATAGCGGGAGCGGAAGAGACCCAGTACTTC. It translates to CASSPIAGAEETQYF.

V usage is TRBV18 and J usage is TRBJ2-1; 9 bases are shared with TRBD2. Germline V CDR1 and CDR2: KGHSH, LQKENI. The junction had 11 bases not matched to a gene; V was cut back by 3 bases and J by 8 bases. The CDR3 has 16 amino acids. The CDR3 region is CASSPLAGGPGDEQFF. Written as DNA, the CDR3 is TGTGCCAGCTCACCGCTCGCGGGAGGGCCGGGGGATGAGCAGTTCTTC.

The CDR3 sequence is CASSPGQGSSYGYTF. The CDR3 region has the DNA TGTGCCAGCAGCCCTGGACAGGGGTCATCCTATGGCTACACCTTC. The chain employs TRBV7-2 and TRBJ1-2; 9 positions agree with TRBD1. J was trimmed by 4 bases and V by 5 bases; bases with no gene match: 8. The CDR3 totals 15 residues. Germline CDR1 reads SGHTA; CDR2 reads FQGNSA.